This TCR beta chain was retrieved from a study of vaccination and CD4 T cells after COVID-19. For the study at large: A median of 101 days (range 35 to 161) separated diagnosis from post-COVID sampling. SARS-CoV-2, HCoV-NL63, HCoV-OC43 and HCoV-229E supplied the overlapping spike peptides used to stimulate cells.

In this sample, this clonotype turned up a few times. As yet, its antigen is unknown. The study sequenced cultured CD4+ T cell DNA using the Oncomine TCR Beta short-read assay. In this case, cultured CD4+ T cells provided the extracted genomic DNA. TCRdb called the PCR reads again in MiXCR, with one record for every CDR3 protein. The sample includes roughly 14,000 distinct CDR3 sequences, roughly 24% of them seen just once. Points from the study as a whole: Post-vaccination, and not before, a median around 86% of reactive clones appeared in convalescent patients.

The treatment: 10-day PBMC culture with coronavirus spike peptide pools or control peptides (ViraFEST assay). The sequence was collected from a human donor who had recovered from COVID-19. The specimen was CD4+ T cells from blood, cultured in vitro, collected after SARS-CoV-2 vaccination.

The CDR3 DNA reads as TGTGCCAGCAGTCTTTTAATCGGGGTGAACACTGAAGCTTTCTTT. It specifies CASSLLIGVNTEAFF. V usage is TRBV28 and J usage is TRBJ1-1; D gene unclear. Germline CDR1 and CDR2: MDHEN and SYDVKM. This CDR3 region has 15 residues. Trimming removed 5 bases from V and 0 bases from J, with 13 bases in between.